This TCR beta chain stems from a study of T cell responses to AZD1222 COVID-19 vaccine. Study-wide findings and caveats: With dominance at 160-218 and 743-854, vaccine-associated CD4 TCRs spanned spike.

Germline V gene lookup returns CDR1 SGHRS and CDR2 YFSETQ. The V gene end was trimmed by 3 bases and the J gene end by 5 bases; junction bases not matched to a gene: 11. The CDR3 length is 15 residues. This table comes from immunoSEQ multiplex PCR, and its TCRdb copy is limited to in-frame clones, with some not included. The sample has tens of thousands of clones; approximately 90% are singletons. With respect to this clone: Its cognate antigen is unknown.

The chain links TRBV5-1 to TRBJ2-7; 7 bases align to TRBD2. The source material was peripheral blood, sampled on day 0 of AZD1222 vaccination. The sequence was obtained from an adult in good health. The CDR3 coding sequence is TGCGCCAGCAGCTCCCTCTCGGGGAGGGACCACGAGCAGTACTTC. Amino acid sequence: CASSSLSGRDHEQYF.